This paragraph reports one T cell receptor (beta chain). One end of the junction does not line up with germline, which may come from a read error. The data belong to a study of memory CD4+ T cells and cytomegalovirus serostatus. The CDR3 is 12 residues long. Germline V gives CDR1 KGHSH, CDR2 LQKENI. The sort gate was single viable CD3+CD4+CD8-CD45RO+ cells for memory CD4+ T cells. Using immunoSEQ multiplex PCR, the repertoire was profiled, and TCRdb retains in-frame clones only, with some absent. The table shows around 50,000 clones, with about 81% occurring only once. The sequencing input was memory CD4+ T cells from blood. The origin of this receptor is an adult in good health and CMV-seronegative. The rearrangement joins TRBV18 to TRBJ2-2; D unresolved. The CDR3 reads CASSFNNGELFF. In nucleotides, the CDR3 is TGTGCCAGCTCGTTCAACAACGGGGAGCTGTTTTTT. The whole variable domain, filled in from reference TRBV18 and TRBJ2-2, reads NAGVMQNPRHLVRRRGQEARLRCSPMKGHSHVYWYRQLPEEGLKFMVYLQKENIIDESGMPKERFSAEFPKEGPSILRIQQVVRGDSAAYFCASSFNNGELFFGEGSRLTVL.